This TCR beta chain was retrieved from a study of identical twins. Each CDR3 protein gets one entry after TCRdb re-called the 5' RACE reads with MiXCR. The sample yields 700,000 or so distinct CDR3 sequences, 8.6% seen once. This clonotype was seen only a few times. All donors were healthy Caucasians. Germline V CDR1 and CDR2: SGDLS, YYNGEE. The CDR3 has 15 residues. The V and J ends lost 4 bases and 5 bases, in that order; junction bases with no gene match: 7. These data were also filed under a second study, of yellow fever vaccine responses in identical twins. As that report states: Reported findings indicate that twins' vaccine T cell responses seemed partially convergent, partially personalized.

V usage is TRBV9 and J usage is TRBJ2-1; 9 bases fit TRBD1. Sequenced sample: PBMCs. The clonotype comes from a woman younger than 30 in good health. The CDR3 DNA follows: TGTGCCAGCAGCCGCCCGGGACAGGGTGACAATGAGCAGTTCTTC. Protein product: CASSRPGQGDNEQFF.